These T cell receptor beta chains were read from a single sample in a study of T cell responses to AZD1222 COVID-19 vaccine. Repertoires were generated with immunoSEQ multiplex PCR, while TCRdb's copy carries only in-frame clones and drops some. The profile shows 90,000 to 120,000 clones, approximately 90% of them singletons. Material: peripheral blood, obtained 28 days after the second AZD1222 dose. These receptors were taken from an adult who received the AZD1222 COVID-19 vaccine. Both conserved end residues are part of each CDR3. A D gene is named only where the DNA matches it firmly. Clone size appears in some rows only: once, few, many, or a class for an expanded clone.

j_gene | v_gene | abundance | d_gene | CDR3aa | CDR3nt
TRBJ2-7 | TRBV9 | few | . | CASSVSGKPYEQYF | TGTGCCAGCAGCGTAAGTGGGAAACCCTACGAGCAGTACTTC
TRBJ1-5 | TRBV5-1 | once | . | CASSLAYGSNQPQHF | TGCGCCAGCAGCTTGGCCTATGGTAGCAATCAGCCCCAGCATTTT
TRBJ2-5 | TRBV11-1 | . | . | CASSLTREETQYF | TGTGCCAGCAGCTTAACCAGGGAAGAGACCCAGTACTTC
TRBJ1-2 | TRBV3-1/TRBV3-2 | . | . | CASSQRPSGYTF | TGTGCCAGCAGCCAAAGGCCTAGTGGCTACACCTTC
TRBJ1-5 | TRBV10-3 | . | . | CAIQQGNQPQHF | TGTGCCATTCAACAGGGTAATCAGCCCCAGCATTTT
TRBJ1-3 | TRBV27 | . | . | CASSYDRSSGTIYF | TGTGCCAGCAGCTATGACAGAAGCTCTGGGACCATATATTTT
TRBJ1-5 | TRBV4-2 | . | . | CASSPIDSNQPQHF | TGTGCCAGCAGCCCAATTGATAGCAATCAGCCCCAGCATTTT
TRBJ2-2 | TRBV24-1 | once | TRBD1 | CATSEGTGESTGELFF | TGTGCCACCAGTGAGGGTACAGGGGAGAGCACCGGGGAGCTGTTTTTT
TRBJ2-2 | TRBV2 | . | . | CAGQWAGELFF | TGTGCCGGTCAATGGGCCGGGGAGCTGTTTTTT
TRBJ1-5 | TRBV2 | . | . | CASSKLNQPQHF | TGTGCCAGCAGTAAACTCAATCAGCCCCAGCATTTT
TRBJ2-7 | TRBV6-5 | . | TRBD2 | CASIFSGGTYEQYF | TGTGCCAGCATTTTCAGCGGGGGCACCTACGAGCAGTACTTC
TRBJ2-7 | TRBV2 | . | TRBD1 | CASSADRGRIYEQYF | TGTGCCAGCAGTGCCGACAGGGGGCGCATATACGAGCAGTACTTC
TRBJ2-2 | TRBV4-1 | few | . | CASRAGRQTNTGELFF | TGCGCCAGCCGTGCCGGTCGACAGACGAACACCGGGGAGCTGTTTTTT
TRBJ1-1 | TRBV10-3 | . | . | CAISPGSEDTEAFF | TGTGCCATCAGCCCGGGATCAGAGGACACTGAAGCTTTCTTT
TRBJ1-6 | TRBV7-2 | . | TRBD1 | CASSLRGQVYNSPLHF | TGTGCCAGCAGCTTAAGGGGACAGGTTTATAATTCACCCCTCCACTTT
TRBJ2-7 | TRBV12-3/TRBV12-4 | . | TRBD1 | CASSFQGAGEQYF | TGTGCCAGCAGTTTCCAGGGGGCGGGCGAGCAGTACTTC
TRBJ1-1 | TRBV5-1 | . | . | CASSLVGGNTEAFF | TGCGCCAGCAGTTTAGTTGGTGGGAACACTGAAGCTTTCTTT
TRBJ1-4 | TRBV19 | . | TRBD1 | CASSIGTGWGEKLFF | TGTGCCAGTAGTATTGGGACAGGGTGGGGTGAAAAACTGTTTTTT
TRBJ1-2 | TRBV14 | . | TRBD1 | CASSPGDRWNYGYTF | TGTGCCAGCAGCCCCGGGGACAGATGGAACTATGGCTACACCTTC
TRBJ2-5 | TRBV3-1/TRBV3-2 | . | . | CASIPPEYTWETQYF | TGTGCCAGCATCCCTCCAGAATATACGTGGGAGACCCAGTACTTC
TRBJ2-1 | TRBV9 | . | TRBD2 | CASSGTSGGTLLNEQFF | TGTGCCAGCAGCGGGACTAGCGGGGGTACCCTTTTAAATGAGCAGTTCTTC
TRBJ1-1 | TRBV11-3 | . | . | CASSSNMNTEAFF | TGTGCCAGCAGCTCGAACATGAACACTGAAGCTTTCTTT
TRBJ2-7 | TRBV11-2 | . | . | CASSSWNRLGEQYF | TGTGCCAGCAGCTCGTGGAACAGATTGGGGGAGCAGTACTTC
TRBJ2-4 | TRBV5-4 | . | . | CASSLEGSIQYF | TGTGCCAGCAGCTTGGAGGGTAGTATTCAGTACTTC
TRBJ2-7 | TRBV20-1 | . | . | CSASLTDEQYF | TGCAGTGCTAGCCTAACGGACGAGCAGTACTTC
TRBJ2-7 | TRBV24-1 | . | TRBD1 | CATSETGGSAYEQYF | TGTGCCACCAGTGAGACAGGGGGGTCGGCCTACGAGCAGTACTTC
TRBJ1-5 | TRBV6-5 | . | . | CASSSRDPVQPQHF | TGTGCCAGCAGCTCCAGGGACCCAGTTCAGCCCCAGCATTTT
TRBJ2-1 | TRBV27 | once | . | CASSPSGTVGNEQFF | TGTGCCAGCAGTCCATCCGGGACCGTAGGGAATGAGCAGTTCTTC
TRBJ1-5 | TRBV19 | few | TRBD1 | CATGGTDRGFNQPQHF | TGTGCCACTGGCGGAACAGACAGGGGATTCAATCAGCCCCAGCATTTT
TRBJ1-1 | TRBV7-6 | . | . | CASSLFTGFDTEAFF | TGTGCCAGCAGCTTATTCACAGGGTTTGACACTGAAGCTTTCTTT
TRBJ2-3 | TRBV28 | . | . | CASTSPPSTDTQYF | TGTGCCAGCACCTCCCCCCCCAGCACAGATACGCAGTATTTT
TRBJ1-2 | TRBV19 | . | TRBD1 | CASRSTGVRYGYTF | TGTGCCAGTCGGTCTACAGGGGTTCGCTATGGCTACACCTTC
TRBJ2-1 | TRBV19 | . | . | CASSIQGGGSYNEQFF | TGTGCCAGTAGTATACAGGGAGGCGGTTCCTACAATGAGCAGTTCTTC
TRBJ2-7 | TRBV11-3 | . | TRBD2 | CASSSGLAATYEQYF | TGTGCCAGCAGCTCCGGACTAGCAGCTACCTACGAGCAGTACTTC
TRBJ1-1 | TRBV4-1 | . | . | CASSQERGDRYFLTEAFF | TGCGCCAGCAGCCAAGAAAGGGGGGACCGCTACTTTCTCACTGAAGCTTTCTTT
TRBJ2-7 | TRBV27 | . | TRBD1 | CATGEQGAYEQYF | TGTGCCACCGGGGAACAGGGGGCTTACGAGCAGTACTTC
TRBJ2-5 | TRBV6-5 | . | TRBD2 | CASSYQRGLDQYF | TGTGCCAGCAGTTATCAGCGGGGGTTGGACCAGTACTTC
TRBJ2-5 | TRBV9 | . | TRBD1 | CASSGGQVKDQETQYF | TGTGCCAGCAGCGGCGGACAGGTGAAGGACCAAGAGACCCAGTACTTC
TRBJ1-1 | TRBV24-1 | . | . | CATSGGQMNTEAFF | TGTGCCACCAGTGGGGGCCAAATGAACACTGAAGCTTTCTTT
TRBJ1-5 | TRBV19 | . | . | CASSVGARINQPQHF | TGTGCCAGTAGTGTCGGGGCCCGCATCAATCAGCCCCAGCATTTT
TRBJ1-2 | TRBV28 | . | . | CASSSGTANYGYTF | TGTGCCAGCAGTTCAGGGACTGCCAACTATGGCTACACCTTC
TRBJ2-7 | TRBV25-1 | . | TRBD2 | CASSETSGQYEQYF | TGTGCCAGCAGTGAGACTAGCGGACAATACGAGCAGTACTTC
TRBJ2-2 | TRBV7-3 | . | . | CASSLRTPGELFF | TGTGCCAGCAGCTTACGGACACCGGGGGAGCTGTTTTTT
TRBJ1-3 | TRBV4-3 | . | . | CASSQDLKAPGNTIYF | TGCGCCAGCAGCCAAGATCTGAAGGCTCCTGGAAACACCATATATTTT
TRBJ2-7 | TRBV4-2 | . | . | CASSQSWGEPEQYF | TGTGCCAGCAGCCAAAGCTGGGGGGAGCCCGAGCAGTACTTC
TRBJ1-5 | TRBV28 | . | . | CASRVPGGAIQPQHF | TGTGCCAGCAGAGTCCCCGGGGGGGCCATACAGCCCCAGCATTTT
TRBJ1-5 | TRBV21-1 | . | . | CASSMWTGAWDNQPQHF | TGTGCCAGCAGCATGTGGACAGGGGCCTGGGACAATCAGCCCCAGCATTTT